This T cell receptor (beta chain) emerged from a study of naive and memory T cell subsets. Both TRBC1 and TRBC2 were covered by a beta constant-region primer of two equimolar oligonucleotides. Each CDR3 protein gets one entry after TCRdb re-called the UMI-ligation and nested PCR reads with MiXCR. The sample yields some 28,000 distinct CDR3 sequences, about 10% seen once. This clonotype has a count of ten or more. The DNA is left out, because the CDR3 cannot be placed on it with certainty; the CDR3 is given as TCRdb lists it. Germline assignment: CDR1 DFQATT and CDR2 SNEGSKA (reference sequence). The CDR3 is 17 residues long, counting both termini.

The J gene is TRBJ2-6, the V gene TRBV20-1; whether TRBD2, the table's D call, matches the DNA was not checked. The sequence derives from a human donor in good health. The sequencing sample was made of effector memory CD4+ T cells from blood. As for subset: effector memory, CD45RA- CD27-. The CDR3 is CFYICSARDLGANVLTF.